One sample yielded the 6 T cell receptor beta chains listed below, sequenced in a study of CD8 T cells in Susac syndrome. An input of roughly 0.45 to 1 ug of RNA was subjected to reverse transcription using random hexamers. TCRdb ran MiXCR on the immunoSEQ multiplex PCR reads and lists one entry per CDR3 protein. The sample lists 200,000 to 250,000 distinct CDR3 sequences; around nine tenths were seen once. The sample comprised CD8+ T cells from PBMCs. The origin of the receptors is a human donor with multiple sclerosis.

The chain employs TRBV19 and TRBJ1-1; TRBD1 agrees at 8 bases. There are 15 residues in the CDR3. With 5 bases clipped from V and 5 bases from J, the junction kept 10 bases outside the gene matches. Germline-derived CDR1 and CDR2 are LNHDA and SQIVND (reference sequence). The CDR3 coding sequence is TGTGCCAGTAGTCCCGAGACAGGGGAGGAGACTGAAGCTTTCTTT. The encoded protein is CASSPETGEETEAFF.

This chain links TRBV5-5 with TRBJ2-4, with D possibly being TRBD1 or TRBD2 (5 bases each). Trimming removed 4 bases from V and 6 bases from J, with 14 bases in between. Germline values: CDR1 SGHKS, CDR2 YYEKEE (reference sequence). This CDR3 spans 14 amino acids. The CDR3 reads CASSLGPGGNIQYF. CDR3 nucleotides: TGTGCCAGCAGCCTGGGACCTGGTGGAAACATTCAGTACTTC.

The chain has TRBV27 and TRBJ1-2; D may be TRBD1 (6 bases). The CDR3 extends over 14 amino acids. Looked up from germline, CDR1 is MNHEY and CDR2 is SMNVEV (reference sequence). V lost 4 bases and J 7 bases, leaving 16 bases between the germline ends. The CDR3 DNA is TGTGCCAGCAGTTCCCTCGGGCAGGGGAGTGGCTACACCTTC. Encoded protein: CASSSLGQGSGYTF.

This sequence joins TRBV29-1 and TRBJ1-1; the D is unclear. The V gene's germline CDR1 is SQVTM and CDR2 ANQGSEA. The CDR3 runs to 12 residues. V shed 7 bases and J shed 0 bases, with 9 bases lying between them. The CDR3 sequence: CSGNVMNTEAFF. The CDR3 DNA sequence: TGCAGCGGAAACGTCATGAACACTGAAGCTTTCTTT.

The gene calls are TRBV4-3 and TRBJ2-2; 9 bases line up with TRBD1. Germline V CDR1 and CDR2: LGHNA, YSLEER. V trimming: 0 bases; J trimming: 9 bases; junction bases outside the gene matches: 5. The CDR3 sequence is 15 residues long. The CDR3 loop reads CASSQDLQGARELFF. The CDR3 DNA follows: TGCGCCAGCAGCCAAGATTTACAGGGGGCCCGGGAGCTGTTTTTT.

This clonotype was observed once. The J gene is TRBJ2-3, the V gene TRBV10-3; D gene uncertain. V was shortened by 7 bases and J by 2 bases, with 10 bases between the two germline ends. This CDR3 has 13 residues. Germline V gene data show CDR1 as ENHRY and CDR2 as SYGVKD. CDR3: CAINTPSTDTQYF. CDR3 in DNA: TGTGCCATCAATACCCCCTCCACAGATACGCAGTATTTT.